This TCR beta chain was documented in a study of shared clonotypes between healthy human individuals (TCRdb year 2020). Broadly, across the study: The cohort comprised a couple of women and three men aged 18 to 49 years. For each donor, CD4 naive and CD4 memory were each run on three plates, CD8 naive on two plates, and CD8 memory on one plate. Blood TCR repertoires of a handful of healthy adults were deeply sequenced to estimate repertoire size and the extent of clonotype sharing between individuals. To increase sequencing depth and limit assay-specific biases, TCR repertoire library preparation and sequencing were carried out by different laboratories using diverse techniques. Between about 0.85 and 10 billion PBMCs per donor were obtained by leukapheresis.

Using the deep immunoSEQ assay, multiplex PCR amplified TCR CDR3 regions from genomic DNA. For each cell subset, the extracted genomic DNA was distributed evenly across all wells of several immunoSEQ 96-well plates, and each plate served as one replicate. For sorted subsets, around 0.2 ug genomic DNA, equal to approximately 30,000 T cell genomes, was loaded into each replicate PCR. Purified libraries were quantified with a Qubit 3.0 fluorometer, sized on a Bioanalyzer 2100, and re-quantified with the KAPA Library Quantification kit. Every immunoSEQ 96-well plate was sequenced on a dedicated single-read 150-cycle Illumina NextSeq 550 flow cell. In the authors' own workflow: The immunoSEQ output contained only junctional sequences without quality scores, so filtering could not match that applied to full-length reads. Sequences were annotated with PyIR, a Python wrapper for IgBLAST v1.9, using IMGT germline references to assign V/J genes and CDR3. Reads were removed for weak V/J assignments (E-value above 1e-6), missing CDR3, stop codons, out-of-frame junctions, or ambiguous translated residues. A V3J clonotype was defined by an identical inferred V gene, J gene, and CDR3 amino acid sequence. The percentage overlap between two repertoires was calculated by dividing the number of shared unique clonotypes by the size of the smaller repertoire. Richness of each repertoire was evaluated using RTK rarefaction, the Chao1 estimator, and Recon v2.1 estimates of unobserved clonotypes. Generation probabilities were computed with OLGA for all TCRbeta clonotypes obtained by the gDNA method from a handful of donors. In TCRdb, the immuneACCESS table is reduced to in-frame sequences with V and J assigned. These tables do not hold every clone; where another copy was compared, an unresolved V gene accounts for under half, and the others remain unexplained. V and J calls and clone size are copied from that table; D and trimming were computed from the DNA. The sample data list under 2,000,000 clones, and around 96% of these were observed just once. 1.2% of the sample rests with the top ten.

The paper as a whole reports these results and caveats: The small number of donors limited the genetic and exposure-history diversity represented. Larger estimated clonotype richness was generally found for naive subsets than for memory subsets. Rarefaction of sorted-subset datasets indicated incomplete sequencing despite the large sequencing depth. Compared with non-shared clonotypes, the clonotypes found in all four sorted-subset donors had higher generation probabilities. Sampling was restricted to blood, and TCR repertoires in tissues likely differ from the TCR repertoires found in blood. Across a few donors, approximately 4.9% of naive CD4, roughly 3.5% of naive CD8, about 2.3% of memory CD4, and over 0.35% of memory CD8 clonotypes were shared. Based on pairwise subsampling, the degree of clonotype sharing among donors was expected to be affected by sequencing depth.

The CDR3 goes from the cysteine to the phenylalanine over 15 residues. CDR3 DNA is the only sequence kept; it has 45 bases, read in frame from the first base. Per the germline V gene, SGHRS is the CDR1 and YFSETQ is the CDR2. The junction carries 15 bases between V and J, which are trimmed by 2 bases and 4 bases respectively. CD8 naive samples consisted of CD45RO-negative cells that were positively selected for CCR7, yielding a CD45RA+CCR7+ population without TemRA cells. Donors were healthy HIV-negative adults with no recently reported acute infections or vaccinations. Every donor was a Caucasian adult living in Nashville, Tennessee, USA. Blood was obtained by leukapheresis, after which PBMCs were separated by Ficoll-Histopaque density gradient centrifugation and cryopreserved in liquid nitrogen vapor phase. Purity and quantity of every magnetically sorted T cell population were checked by analytical flow cytometry. Genomic DNA was isolated from each sorted fraction and quantified by UV absorbance on a Nanodrop 2000c.

In the case of this clone: Its antigen remains unidentified. Per-base quality was not reported, and no clone a single base away is much larger than it.

The receptor was isolated from a man in his late teens or twenties in good health. Recombination linked TRBV5-1 to TRBJ1-2, with a tentative D gene TRBD1 over 5 matching bases. Sequenced: naive CD8+ T cells sorted from blood. This specimen's cell subset or site label, per the study, means: CD45RA+CCR7+. The CDR3 protein is CASSFNSQGSYGYTF. The bases read TGCGCCAGCAGCTTTAATTCTCAGGGTTCCTATGGCTACACCTTC. The variable domain in full, with residues beyond the CDR3 obtained from the reference TRBV5-1 and TRBJ1-2 genes, is KAGVTQTPRYLIKTRGQQVTLSCSPISGHRSVSWYQQTPGQGLQFLFEYFSETQRNKGNFPGRFSGRQFSNSRSEMNVSTLELGDSALYLCASSFNSQGSYGYTFGSGTRLTVV.